This T cell receptor beta chain emerged from a study of blood T cell repertoires in COVID-19. CDR3 size: 17 residues. Deletions cut 4 bases from V and 3 bases from J, with 22 bases between. The V gene's germline CDR1 is MGHRA and CDR2 YSYEKL. This clone was counted a few times. Methods used by the authors: Amplification of reference gene primers provided the estimated nucleated cell counts. Using immunoSEQ multiplex PCR, the repertoire was profiled, and TCRdb retains in-frame clones only, with some absent. V and J calls and clone size are copied from that table; D and trimming were computed from the DNA. The repertoire holds approximately 290,000 clones, with about 89% as singletons.

The sequence was collected from a man under 40 with acute or convalescent COVID-19. The material sequenced was peripheral blood. The chain recombines TRBV4-1 with TRBJ2-7, with D perhaps matching TRBD2 (5 bases). In DNA, the CDR3 is TGCGCCAGCAGCCGTCTATCCGGGGATATTAATTTCTACGAGCAGTACTTC. As protein: CASSRLSGDINFYEQYF.